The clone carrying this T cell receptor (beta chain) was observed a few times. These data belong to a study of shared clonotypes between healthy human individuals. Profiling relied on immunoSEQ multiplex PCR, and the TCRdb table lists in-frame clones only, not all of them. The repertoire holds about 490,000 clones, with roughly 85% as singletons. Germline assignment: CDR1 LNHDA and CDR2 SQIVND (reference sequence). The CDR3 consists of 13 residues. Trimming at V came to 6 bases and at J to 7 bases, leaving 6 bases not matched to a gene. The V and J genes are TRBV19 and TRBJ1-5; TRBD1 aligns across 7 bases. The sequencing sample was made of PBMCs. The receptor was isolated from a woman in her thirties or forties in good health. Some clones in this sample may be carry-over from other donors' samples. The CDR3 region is CASRGTVGQPQHF. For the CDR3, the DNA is TGTGCCAGTAGAGGGACAGTTGGGCAGCCCCAGCATTTT.